This is a list of T cell receptor beta chains from one sample in a study of cytomegalovirus exposure and HLA in healthy donors. TCRdb's table, derived via immunoSEQ multiplex PCR, lists solely in-frame clones and lacks some. The table lists roughly 100,000 clones, approximately 69% of them singletons. The sample taken for sequencing was PBMCs. All receptors come from a woman aged 45-60 years in good health and CMV-seropositive. Both conserved end residues are part of each CDR3. A D gene is named only where the DNA matches it firmly. Not every row has a clone size; where given, it reads once, few, many or a size class.

-,TRBD1,14,TRBV18,TRBJ2-7,CASSLTGGSYEQYF,TGTGCCAGCTCCCTAACAGGGGGCTCCTACGAGCAGTACTTC
-,-,15,TRBV28,TRBJ2-2,CASSAPGANTGELFF,TGTGCCAGCAGTGCCCCGGGGGCGAACACCGGGGAGCTGTTTTTT
-,TRBD2,16,TRBV5-1,TRBJ2-3,CASSPGTSEYTDTQYF,TGCGCCAGCAGCCCGGGGACTAGCGAATACACAGATACGCAGTATTTT
few,TRBD1,14,TRBV28,TRBJ2-7,CASSFPTGFHEQYF,TGTGCCAGCAGTTTCCCGACAGGGTTCCACGAGCAGTACTTC
many,-,17,TRBV9,TRBJ1-6,CASSAGQLSSYNSPLHF,TGTGCCAGCAGCGCAGGACAGTTAAGCTCCTATAATTCACCCCTCCACTTT
-,-,15,TRBV9,TRBJ1-5,CASSVGQGLNQPQHF,TGTGCCAGCAGCGTAGGGCAGGGGCTGAATCAGCCCCAGCATTTT
-,-,17,TRBV28,TRBJ2-6,CASSVAGVGSGANVLTF,TGTGCCAGCAGCGTGGCAGGGGTCGGCTCTGGGGCCAACGTCCTGACTTTC
-,TRBD1,14,TRBV10-3,TRBJ2-3,CAITSGQGTDTQYF,TGTGCCATCACCTCCGGACAGGGCACAGATACGCAGTATTTT
few,-,13,TRBV28,TRBJ1-2,CASSLQEPYGYTF,TGTGCCAGCAGTTTACAGGAACCCTATGGCTACACCTTC
-,-,14,TRBV6-5,TRBJ2-1,CASSYSITGNEQFF,TGTGCCAGCAGTTACTCGATTACGGGGAATGAGCAGTTCTTC
-,-,14,TRBV11-2,TRBJ2-5,CASSLGAVQETQYF,TGTGCCAGCAGCTTAGGGGCAGTCCAAGAGACCCAGTACTTC
-,TRBD1,13,TRBV30,TRBJ1-1,CAWTGGSYTEAFF,TGTGCCTGGACAGGGGGCTCCTACACTGAAGCTTTCTTT
few,TRBD2,14,TRBV5-3,TRBJ2-3,CARSTGGPTDTQYF,TGTGCCAGAAGCACGGGGGGGCCCACAGATACGCAGTATTTT
-,TRBD1,14,TRBV4-1,TRBJ2-7,CASSHDRGKHEQYF,TGCGCCAGCAGCCACGACAGGGGGAAGCACGAGCAGTACTTC
-,-,13,TRBV19,TRBJ1-1,CASSNDRSTEAFF,TGTGCCAGTAGTAACGACAGGAGCACTGAAGCTTTCTTT
-,TRBD1,15,TRBV19,TRBJ2-1,CASSETGDFYNEQFF,TGTGCCAGTAGTGAGACAGGGGACTTCTACAATGAGCAGTTCTTC
-,-,13,TRBV28,TRBJ2-7,CASASPGHYEQYF,TGTGCCAGCGCGAGCCCAGGACACTACGAGCAGTACTTC
-,-,15,TRBV5-1,TRBJ1-3,CASSSGLRAGNTIYF,TGCGCCAGCAGCTCGGGACTTCGGGCTGGAAACACCATATATTTT
few,-,15,TRBV6-5,TRBJ1-1,CASSTPGLMNTEAFF,TGTGCCAGCAGTACTCCGGGACTTATGAACACTGAAGCTTTCTTT
-,-,14,TRBV5-4,TRBJ2-7,CASSSQSSGYEQYF,TGTGCCAGCAGCTCCCAATCATCCGGCTACGAGCAGTACTTC